These 21 T cell receptor beta chains were sequenced from one sample in a study of beta chain features in type 1 diabetes. Expressed TCRB transcripts were sequenced because the entire RNA isolate underwent reverse transcription. Data came from immunoSEQ multiplex PCR; TCRdb stores just in-frame clones and leaves some out. The data show 850,000 to 900,000 clones, around a sixth seen once. Sequencing input: naive CD4+ T cells from blood. The receptor set was obtained from a woman between 18 and 29 years old in good health.

This chain joins TRBV11-2 and TRBJ1-1, with TRBD1 matching 7 bases. Germline CDR1 and CDR2: SGHAT and FQNNGV. The V gene end was trimmed by 3 bases and the J gene end by 0 bases; junction bases not matched to a gene: 4. The CDR3 has 15 amino acids. CDR3 residues: CASSLAGQMNTEAFF. The CDR3 nucleotides read TGTGCCAGCAGCTTGGCGGGACAGATGAACACTGAAGCTTTCTTT. Variable domain in full (rest from reference TRBV11-2 and TRBJ1-1): EAGVAQSPRYKIIEKRQSVAFWCNPISGHATLYWYQQILGQGPKLLIQFQNNGVVDDSQLPKDRFSAERLKGVDSTLKIQPAKLEDSAVYLCASSLAGQMNTEAFFGQGTRLTVV.

In nucleotides, the CDR3 is TGTGCCATCAGGGGACTGGAGGGCTACACCTTC. The encoded protein is CAIRGLEGYTF. The chain is built from TRBV10-3 and TRBJ1-2, with D perhaps TRBD1 (5 bases). V lost 6 bases, J lost 8 bases, and 10 bases lay in between. The germline gives CDR1 ENHRY, CDR2 SYGVKD. CDR3 length: 11 residues.

The chain combines TRBV7-2 with TRBJ2-5; TRBD2 matches at 10 bases. J was trimmed by 1 base and V by 1 base; bases with no gene match: 3. The CDR3 length is 16 residues. In germline, CDR1 is SGHTA, CDR2 FQGNSA. In DNA, the CDR3 is TGTGCCAGCAGCTTAGTTCCTAGCGGGAGCCAAGAGACCCAGTACTTC. Encoded protein: CASSLVPSGSQETQYF.

The chain is built from TRBV10-3 and TRBJ2-6; 11 nucleotides align to TRBD1. The CDR3 loop spans 19 amino acids. The germline CDR1 and CDR2 sequences are ENHRY and SYGVKD. With V trimmed by 1 base and J by 0 bases, 5 bases remained unmatched. CDR3 sequence reads: CAISEFFGTGGSGANVLTF. Here the CDR3 DNA reads TGTGCCATCAGTGAGTTTTTTGGGACAGGGGGCTCTGGGGCCAACGTCCTGACTTTC.

The gene calls are TRBV4-1 and TRBJ2-5; 7 nucleotides line up with TRBD2. The junction had 15 bases not matched to a gene; V was cut back by 5 bases and J by 9 bases. Germline V CDR1 and CDR2: MGHRA, YSYEKL. CDR3 size: 15 residues. CDR3 bases: TGCGCCAGCAGCTCCCACGTTTTCGAGCGGGGCTCCCAGTACTTC. It is translated as CASSSHVFERGSQYF.

This clone has a handful of counts. Other nucleotide sequences in the sample specify the same CDR3. The V and J genes are TRBV6-5 and TRBJ2-1; D uncertain. Trimming cost V 2 bases and J 5 bases, with 10 bases left between them. CDR1 MNHEY and CDR2 SVGAGI come from the germline V gene. The CDR3 has 14 amino acids. CDR3 in amino acids: CASSYDRRHNEQFF. The CDR3 DNA reads as TGTGCCAGCAGTTACGACCGACGGCACAATGAGCAGTTCTTC.

This clone was seen only a few times. The genes are TRBV18 and TRBJ1-2; D is ambiguous. Germline loops: CDR1 KGHSH, CDR2 LQKENI. The V end was cut by 2 bases, the J end by 0 bases, with 10 bases between. The CDR3 loop spans 15 amino acids. CDR3 in DNA: TGTGCCAGCTCACCAACGGATGGAGCTAACTATGGCTACACCTTC. It encodes CASSPTDGANYGYTF.

The chain couples TRBV25-1 to TRBJ2-7; the match to TRBD1 covers 8 bases. CDR3 length equals 16 residues. In germline, CDR1 is MGHDK, CDR2 SYGVNS. J was trimmed by 4 bases and V by 0 bases; bases with no gene match: 8. The CDR3 region has the DNA TGTGCCAGCAGTGAATATCGGGCAGGGGGCTCATACGAGCAGTACTTC. Translation gives CASSEYRAGGSYEQYF.

This clone has a handful of counts. The chain combines TRBV21-1 with TRBJ2-7; the D segment call TRBD1 is taken from the table without a DNA check. TRBV21-1 is recorded as a pseudogene. This CDR3 is 15 amino acids long. The CDR3 DNA is TGTGCCAGCAGCACTCGGGACAGGGAAAGGTACGAGCAGTACTTC. Its protein is CASSTRDRERYEQYF.

This clone was seen a handful of times. The V call is TRBV7-9, the J call TRBJ2-5, with TRBD2 matching over 11 bases. The CDR3 covers 15 residues. Trimming cost V 5 bases and J 4 bases; bases outside gene matches: 6. The V gene's germline CDR1 is SEHNR and CDR2 FQNEAQ (reference sequence). CDR3 in amino acids: CASSRGLAEVETQYF. CDR3 DNA sequence: TGTGCCAGCAGCCGGGGACTAGCGGAGGTAGAGACCCAGTACTTC. Looking up the rest from reference TRBV7-9 and TRBJ2-5 gives the full variable domain: DTGVSQNPRHKITKRGQNVTFRCDPISEHNRLYWYRQTLGQGPEFLTYFQNEAQLEKSRLLSDRFSAERPKGSFSTLEIQRTEQGDSAMYLCASSRGLAEVETQYFGPGTRLLVL.

This chain links TRBV6-5 with TRBJ2-1; 13 bases agree with TRBD2. Per germline, CDR1 MNHEY and CDR2 SVGAGI. V was pared by 1 base and J by 8 bases, with 2 bases of the junction left unmatched. The CDR3 has 15 amino acids. CDR3 loop: CASSYWTSGSHEQFF. CDR3 nucleotides: TGTGCCAGCAGTTACTGGACTAGCGGGAGCCATGAGCAGTTCTTC.

In its sample, this clone was seen a few times. The V and J genes are TRBV19 and TRBJ2-1, with D perhaps assigned TRBD1 or TRBD2 (5 bases each). Germline lookup yields CDR1 LNHDA and CDR2 SQIVND (reference sequence). The CDR3 loop spans 19 amino acids. Trimming removed 4 bases from V and 6 bases from J, with 28 bases in between. CDR3 coding DNA: TGTGCCAGTAGTAGGACACAACTAGGGCCCCTACTCTGGGCCAATGAGCAGTTCTTC. It yields the protein CASSRTQLGPLLWANEQFF.

The DNA for the CDR3 is TGCGCCAGCAGCCAAGTACGGAAGACCCTAGCCAAAAACATTCAGTACTTC. As protein: CASSQVRKTLAKNIQYF. The genes are TRBV4-3 and TRBJ2-4; no clear D. V shed 1 base and J shed 0 bases, with 13 bases lying between them. Germline V lookup: CDR1 LGHNA, CDR2 YSLEER. This CDR3 spans 17 amino acids.

This clone was counted a few times. The rearrangement links TRBV4-2 to TRBJ2-3, with 8 bases identical to TRBD2. This CDR3 is 17 amino acids long. Germline V gives CDR1 LGHNA, CDR2 YNFKEQ. Trimming took 1 base from V and 2 from J; bases not matched to a gene: 8. Here the CDR3 DNA reads TGTGCCAGCAGCCAAGGGGTGACTAGCGACTCCACAGATACGCAGTATTTT. Protein: CASSQGVTSDSTDTQYF.

This chain joins TRBV28 and TRBJ2-7; 7 positions agree with TRBD1. V dropped 4 bases and J dropped 2; count of bases not matched to a gene: 5. The length of the CDR3 is 14 residues. CDR1 and CDR2 from the germline V gene are MDHEN and SYDVKM. CDR3 loop: CASSSPGQTYEQYF. Here the CDR3 DNA reads TGTGCCAGCAGTTCCCCGGGACAGACCTACGAGCAGTACTTC.

The chain combines TRBV29-1 with TRBJ2-5; D not certain. Germline V CDR1 and CDR2: SQVTM, ANQGSEA. This CDR3 is 11 amino acids long. V gave up 6 bases and J gave up 4 bases, with 9 bases separating them. CDR3 loop: CSVVQRETQYF. CDR3 coding DNA: TGCAGCGTGGTCCAACGAGAGACCCAGTACTTC.

The sample holds one count of this clone. V usage is TRBV18 and J usage is TRBJ2-7; D is possibly TRBD1 or TRBD2 (5 bases each). Deletions cut 4 bases from V and 0 bases from J, with 7 bases between. Germline V lookup: CDR1 KGHSH, CDR2 LQKENI. The CDR3 is 13 amino acids. CDR3 DNA: TGTGCCAGCTCACGGGACGGCTCCTACGAGCAGTACTTC. It encodes CASSRDGSYEQYF. Variable domain in full (rest from reference TRBV18 and TRBJ2-7): NAGVMQNPRHLVRRRGQEARLRCSPMKGHSHVYWYRQLPEEGLKFMVYLQKENIIDESGMPKERFSAEFPKEGPSILRIQQVVRGDSAAYFCASSRDGSYEQYFGPGTRLTVT.

The rearrangement uses TRBV9 and TRBJ2-7, with D unresolved. This CDR3 contains 14 residues. With 0 bases removed from V and 1 base from J, the gap between germline ends came to 8 bases. The germline CDR1 and CDR2 sequences are SGDLS and YYNGEE. CDR3 DNA: TGTGCCAGCAGCGTAGCGGTTACTTCCTACGAGCAGTACTTC. This gives the protein CASSVAVTSYEQYF.

This clone was counted only a few times. The rearrangement links TRBV6-6 to TRBJ2-7; the match to TRBD1 covers 7 bases. The CDR3 consists of 15 residues. Per germline, CDR1 MNHNY and CDR2 SVGAGI (reference sequence). V trimming: 0 bases; J trimming: 3 bases; junction bases outside the gene matches: 5. This CDR3 reads CASSYSTGNYYEQYF. CDR3 DNA: TGTGCCAGCAGTTACTCGACAGGGAATTACTACGAGCAGTACTTC.

CDR3 in DNA: TGTGCCAGCAGTTACTCCGGACAGGGGGGCATGGATACGCAGTATTTT. Translated: CASSYSGQGGMDTQYF. J is TRBJ2-3 and V is TRBV6-5, with 10 positions matching TRBD1. Germline values: CDR1 MNHEY, CDR2 SVGAGI. The CDR3 is 16 amino acids. V was pared by 0 bases and J by 6 bases, with 6 bases of the junction left unmatched.

The chain has TRBV6-7 and TRBJ2-5, with 7 bases identical to TRBD2. TRBV6-7 is sorted into the ORF group, with uncertain function. With 0 bases clipped from V and 13 bases from J, the junction kept 14 bases outside the gene matches. This CDR3 has 15 residues. The CDR3 reads CASSYSGEGRWRWYF. CDR3 bases: TGTGCCAGCAGTTACTCCGGGGAGGGCCGGTGGCGGTGGTACTTC.